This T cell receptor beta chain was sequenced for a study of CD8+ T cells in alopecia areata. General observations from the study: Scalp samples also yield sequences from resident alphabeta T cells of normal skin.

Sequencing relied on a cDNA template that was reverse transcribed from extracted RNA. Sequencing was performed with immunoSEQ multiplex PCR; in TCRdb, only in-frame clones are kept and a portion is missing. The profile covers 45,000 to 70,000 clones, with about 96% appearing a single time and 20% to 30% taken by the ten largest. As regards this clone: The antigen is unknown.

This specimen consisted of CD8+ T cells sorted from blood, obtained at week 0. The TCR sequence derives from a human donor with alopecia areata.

CDR3 sequence (DNA): TGTGCCAGCAGTATGACAGACTACAATGAGCAGTTCTTC. This encodes CASSMTDYNEQFF. The J gene is TRBJ2-1, the V gene TRBV2; tentative D call: TRBD1 (5 bases). With 5 bases removed from V and 3 bases from J, the gap between germline ends came to 8 bases. Germline CDR1 SNHLY, CDR2 FYNNEI. This CDR3 spans 13 amino acids.